The 22 T cell receptor beta chains below come from one sample, sequenced in a study of control samples from healthy donors and cancer patients. The table came from immunoSEQ multiplex PCR; TCRdb's copy has only in-frame clones and leaves some out. Among about 120,000 clones listed, more than 70% were seen once. The sequenced material came from blood. Receptor source: a man in his forties in good health.

The chain combines TRBV10-3 with TRBJ1-2; D might be TRBD1 (5 bases). CDR1 and CDR2 from the germline V gene are ENHRY and SYGVKD. The V and J ends lost 0 bases and 3 bases respectively, with 14 bases between them. The CDR3 has 16 amino acids. The CDR3 sequence: CAISESRGRRDYGYTF. As DNA, the CDR3 is TGTGCCATCAGTGAGTCGCGGGGCAGGAGGGACTATGGCTACACCTTC.

The chain joins TRBV7-9 to TRBJ2-1; TRBD2 matches at 10 bases. Germline values: CDR1 SEHNR, CDR2 FQNEAQ (reference sequence). Trimming took 5 bases from V and 2 from J; bases not matched to a gene: 3. The CDR3 consists of 15 residues. Here the CDR3 reads CASSPTSGAYNEQFF. The CDR3 nucleotides are TGTGCCAGCAGCCCCACTAGCGGGGCCTACAATGAGCAGTTCTTC.

The J gene is TRBJ1-1, the V gene TRBV29-1, with D perhaps matching TRBD1 (5 bases). Germline V gene lookup returns CDR1 SQVTM and CDR2 ANQGSEA. Trimming removed 5 bases at V and 2 bases at J, with 9 bases between. This CDR3 has 12 amino acids. CDR3 nucleotides: TGCAGCGTTTACCGGACAAACACTGAAGCTTTCTTT. Residues: CSVYRTNTEAFF.

In this sample, this clone turned up once. The genes are TRBV27 and TRBJ1-1; 9 bases fit TRBD1. Germline V CDR1 and CDR2: MNHEY, SMNVEV (reference sequence). The ends lost 1 base at V and 1 base at J; junction bases unmatched: 13. The length of the CDR3 is 19 residues. The DNA for the CDR3 is TGTGCCAGCAGTTTATTACTTCCGGGACAGGGAAGGAGGAACACTGAAGCTTTCTTT. Its protein product is CASSLLLPGQGRRNTEAFF.

The chain is built from TRBV2 and TRBJ1-4; D ambiguous. Germline V gene lookup returns CDR1 SNHLY and CDR2 FYNNEI. Trimming took 7 bases from V and 7 from J, leaving 10 bases between them. This CDR3 has 12 residues. The CDR3: CASKPGLEKLFF. The DNA for the CDR3 is TGTGCCAGCAAACCGGGCCTTGAAAAACTGTTTTTT. Full variable domain (outside the CDR3, taken from reference TRBV2 and TRBJ1-4): EPEVTQTPSHQVTQMGQEVILRCVPISNHLYFYWYRQILGQKVEFLVSFYNNEISEKSEIFDDQFSVERPDGSNFTLKIRSTKLEDSAMYFCASKPGLEKLFFGSGTQLSVL.

The rearrangement joins TRBV7-3 to TRBJ2-3; TRBD2 matches at 7 bases. V lost 4 bases and J lost 3; bases outside the gene matches: 7. The germline V gene encodes CDR1 SGHTA and CDR2 FQGTGA. This CDR3 is 15 amino acids long. The CDR3, as DNA: TGTGCCAGCAGCTCAAGACTGGGAGGGACAGATACGCAGTATTTT. This sequence encodes CASSSRLGGTDTQYF.

A single count supports this clone. The chain is built from TRBV2 and TRBJ1-1, with D hard to call. The CDR3 extends over 14 amino acids. CDR1 is SNHLY and CDR2 is FYNNEI in the germline V gene. The ends were cut back, 6 bases at V and 6 bases at J, with 17 bases in the middle. In DNA form, the CDR3 reads TGTGCCAGCAGGGCGGGCCAGCTTATGGCTGAAGCTTTCTTT. It yields the protein CASRAGQLMAEAFF.

V and J are TRBV2 and TRBJ1-2, with a tentative D call TRBD1 (5 bases). Deletions cut 2 bases from V and 7 bases from J, with 14 bases between. Germline-derived CDR1 and CDR2 are SNHLY and FYNNEI. The CDR3 extends over 14 amino acids. CDR3: CASSELGASLGYTF. The CDR3 DNA follows: TGTGCCAGCAGTGAATTAGGGGCATCTCTTGGCTACACCTTC.

This chain links TRBV6-5 with TRBJ2-4; perhaps TRBD1 as D (7 bases). The CDR3 extends over 12 amino acids. From germline, CDR1 is MNHEY and CDR2 SVGAGI. V lost 11 bases to trimming and J lost 3 bases, with 11 bases between them. DNA of the CDR3: TGTGCCGCGGGACAGCTCAAAAACATTCAGTACTTC. Translating it yields CAAGQLKNIQYF.

The rearrangement uses TRBV5-8 and TRBJ1-5, with D tentatively TRBD1 (5 bases). Germline assignment: CDR1 SGHTS and CDR2 YDEGEE. The CDR3 sequence is 14 residues long. The germline V and J ends were trimmed by 6 bases and 9 bases, with 19 bases remaining between them. CDR3 loop: CASTQVRGGGPQHF. CDR3 nucleotide sequence: TGTGCCAGCACCCAGGTGAGGGGCGGTGGGCCCCAGCATTTT.

The rearrangement uses TRBV18 and TRBJ2-5; the D is unclear. The CDR3 is 14 amino acids. The germline CDR1 and CDR2 sequences are KGHSH and LQKENI. V was cut by 1 base and J by 4 bases, with 10 bases left in between. In nucleotides, the CDR3 is TGTGCCAGCTCACCACAGGAAATGACAGAGACCCAGTACTTC. Amino acids: CASSPQEMTETQYF.

A few counts support this clone. This chain joins TRBV19 and TRBJ2-1, with 11 positions matching TRBD1. The CDR3 loop spans 15 amino acids. Germline trimming cut 11 bases from V and 7 bases from J; bases unmatched to any gene: 13. The germline gives CDR1 LNHDA, CDR2 SQIVND (reference sequence). CDR3 protein: CASGEGTGGVNEQFF. CDR3 sequence (DNA): TGTGCCTCCGGGGAGGGGACAGGGGGGGTGAATGAGCAGTTCTTC.

The V call is TRBV27, the J call TRBJ1-6; 7 bases fit TRBD1. V gave up 5 bases and J gave up 4 bases; unmatched junction bases: 5. CDR1 and CDR2 (germline): MNHEY, SMNVEV (reference sequence). CDR3 length: 15 amino acids. CDR3 nucleotides: TGTGCCAGCAGTAAGACAGGGCTGTATAATTCACCCCTCCACTTT. Amino acids: CASSKTGLYNSPLHF.

J is TRBJ1-2 and V is TRBV2; TRBD1 aligns across 8 bases. The V gene end was trimmed by 6 bases and the J gene end by 4 bases; junction bases not matched to a gene: 4. CDR1 is SNHLY, CDR2 FYNNEI, per germline. The CDR3 covers 13 residues. CDR3 protein: CASRGTGPYGYTF. CDR3 sequence (DNA): TGTGCCAGCAGGGGGACAGGCCCCTATGGCTACACCTTC.

V is TRBV4-1 and J is TRBJ2-5; a weak D match, TRBD1 (5 bases). V was shortened by 0 bases and J by 4 bases, with 9 bases between the two germline ends. CDR1 MGHRA and CDR2 YSYEKL come from the germline V gene. The CDR3 covers 14 residues. The CDR3 here is CASSQDWGPETQYF. CDR3 DNA: TGCGCCAGCAGCCAAGATTGGGGCCCAGAGACCCAGTACTTC.

The chain joins TRBV6-4 to TRBJ2-2, with D possibly being TRBD1 (6 bases). The V end was cut by 3 bases, the J end by 5 bases, with 10 bases between. The germline V gene encodes CDR1 MRHNA and CDR2 SNTAGT. This CDR3 has 14 amino acids. This chain's CDR3 is CASSETGGTGELFF. CDR3 sequence (DNA): TGTGCCAGCAGTGAGACAGGAGGAACCGGGGAGCTGTTTTTT.

The rearrangement links TRBV5-1 to TRBJ2-7; 7 nucleotides match TRBD1. Germline assignment: CDR1 SGHRS and CDR2 YFSETQ. The length of the CDR3 is 15 residues. V gave up 2 bases and J gave up 4 bases; unmatched junction bases: 9. The CDR3 nucleotides are TGCGCCAGCAGCTTAACCGACAGGGACCATTACGAGCAGTACTTC. It codes for CASSLTDRDHYEQYF.

The CDR3 loop reads CSASNSNQPQHF. CDR3 sequence (DNA): TGCAGTGCTAGTAATAGCAATCAGCCCCAGCATTTT. The chain uses TRBV20-1 and TRBJ1-5, with D unresolved. Trimming left V 3 bases short and J 0 bases short, with 3 bases between. CDR3 length equals 12 residues. Per germline, CDR1 DFQATT and CDR2 SNEGSKA (reference sequence).

Only one count was recorded for this clone. The chain carries TRBV9 and TRBJ1-3; the D is unclear. CDR3 size: 16 residues. CDR1 is SGDLS, CDR2 YYNGEE, per germline. Trimming pared 0 bases from V and 3 bases from J, leaving 13 bases between. CDR3 sequence reads: CASSVGPGVYGNTIYF. In DNA, the CDR3 is TGTGCCAGCAGCGTAGGGCCTGGGGTTTATGGAAACACCATATATTTT.

Written as DNA, the CDR3 is TGTGCCAGTACCAAGGAGCCGGGTTTCAGCAATCAGCCCCAGCATTTT. Translating gives CASTKEPGFSNQPQHF. The chain carries TRBV19 and TRBJ1-5, with D unclear. Germline V gene sequence: CDR1 LNHDA, CDR2 SQIVND (reference sequence). The CDR3 has 16 residues. The V end lost 7 bases, the J end lost 1 base, and 17 bases lay between the germline ends.

The table lists this clone with a count of one. V and J are TRBV12-3 or TRBV12-4 and TRBJ1-2; no definite D call. CDR3 size: 12 residues. Trimming stripped 3 bases from V and 4 bases from J, with 6 bases between. CDR3 region: CASSLDRYGYTF. In DNA form, the CDR3 reads TGTGCCAGCAGTTTGGACCGCTATGGCTACACCTTC.

The chain links TRBV6-6 to TRBJ2-7; TRBD1 matches 7 bases. With V trimmed by 2 bases and J by 2 bases, 3 bases remained unmatched. The CDR3 consists of 14 residues. Germline CDR1 reads MNHNY; CDR2 reads SVGAGI (reference sequence). In nucleotides, the CDR3 is TGTGCCAGCAGTTACGCGACAGGGCCCTACGAGCAGTACTTC. It translates to CASSYATGPYEQYF.